The sequence of this TCR beta chain was determined in a study of shared clonotypes between healthy human individuals. Study details: Per donor, three plates held CD4 naive cells, three held CD4 memory, two held CD8 naive and one held CD8 memory.

Broader study findings: Researchers found naive subsets generally carried larger estimated richness than memory subsets.

Some clones are missing from TCRdb's copy, which holds only in-frame ones; the method was immunoSEQ multiplex PCR. The table includes 2 million to 2.5 million clones, 90% to 95% detected once. The CDR3 is 13 amino acids. V was cut by 4 bases and J by 4 bases, with 8 bases left in between. Germline V gene lookup returns CDR1 LGHNA and CDR2 YSLEER. As to this clone: As yet, its antigen is unknown.

The TCR comes from a man aged 18-30 years in good health. Sequenced input: naive CD4+ T cells sorted from blood. The subset is: CD45RA+ positively selected. The chain carries TRBV4-3 and TRBJ2-1, with D possibly TRBD2 on 6 matching bases. The CDR3, as DNA: TGCGCCAGCAGCCCAGCGGGTTACAATGAGCAGTTCTTC. Protein product: CASSPAGYNEQFF.